This T cell receptor beta chain emerged from a study of T cell responses to AZD1222 COVID-19 vaccine. Overall study context: Pooled samples include second doses given at about 4 or 12 weeks. Notes on the study in general: White British ancestry dominated among donors, who included more females, and clonal diversity was possibly underestimated. Only five or six AZD1222 recipients were seropositive at baseline. At 160-218 and 743-854, vaccine-associated CD4 TCRs were dominant, and they spanned spike.

The method was immunoSEQ multiplex PCR; TCRdb's version includes in-frame clones alone and lacks a portion of them. The table lists 110,000 to 150,000 clones, approximately 90% of them singletons, with roughly 3.1% in the top ten. This clone occurred once. Its antigen is not known. After removal of 2 bases from V and 1 base from J, the junction contained 8 bases not matched to a gene. CDR3 length: 18 residues. Germline CDR1 MNHEY, CDR2 SMNVEV (reference sequence). The chain recombines TRBV27 with TRBJ2-6, with 7 nucleotides matching TRBD1. The material was peripheral blood, obtained on day 0 of AZD1222 vaccination. The receptor was isolated from an adult in good health. CDR3 sequence reads: CASSLLQGRKSGANVLTF. The DNA of the CDR3 is TGTGCCAGCAGTTTACTACAGGGGCGGAAGTCTGGGGCCAACGTCCTGACTTTC.